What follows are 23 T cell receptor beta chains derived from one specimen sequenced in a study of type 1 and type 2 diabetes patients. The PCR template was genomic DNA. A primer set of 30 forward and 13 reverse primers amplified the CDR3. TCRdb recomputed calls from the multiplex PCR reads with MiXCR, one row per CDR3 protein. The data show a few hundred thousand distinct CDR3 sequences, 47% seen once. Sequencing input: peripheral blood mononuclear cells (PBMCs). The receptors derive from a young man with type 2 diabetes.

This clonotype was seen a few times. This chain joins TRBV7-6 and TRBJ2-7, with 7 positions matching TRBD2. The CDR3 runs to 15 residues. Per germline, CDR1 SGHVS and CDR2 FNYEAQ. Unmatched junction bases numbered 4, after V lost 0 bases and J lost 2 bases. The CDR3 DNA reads TGTGCCAGCAGCTTAGCGGGGGAGGGAACCTACGAGCAGTACTTC. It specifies CASSLAGEGTYEQYF.

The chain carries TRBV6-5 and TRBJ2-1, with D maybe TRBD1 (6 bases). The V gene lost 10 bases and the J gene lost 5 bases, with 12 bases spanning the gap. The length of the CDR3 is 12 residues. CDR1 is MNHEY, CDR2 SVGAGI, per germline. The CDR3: CATSQGHNEQFF. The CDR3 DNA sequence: TGTGCCACCTCACAGGGCCACAATGAGCAGTTCTTC.

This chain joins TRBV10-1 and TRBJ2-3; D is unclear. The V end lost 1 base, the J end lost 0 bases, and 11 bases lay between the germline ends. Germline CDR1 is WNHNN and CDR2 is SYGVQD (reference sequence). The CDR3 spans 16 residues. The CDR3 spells CASSEFGESSTDTQYF. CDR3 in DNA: TGCGCCAGCAGTGAGTTTGGGGAATCTAGCACAGATACGCAGTATTTT.

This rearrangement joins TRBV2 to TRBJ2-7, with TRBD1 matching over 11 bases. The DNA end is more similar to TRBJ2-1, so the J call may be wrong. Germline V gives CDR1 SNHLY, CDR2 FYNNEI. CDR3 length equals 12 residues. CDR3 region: CASKDRGPEQFF. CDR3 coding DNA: TGTGCCAGCAAGGACAGGGGGCCTGAGCAGTTCTTC.

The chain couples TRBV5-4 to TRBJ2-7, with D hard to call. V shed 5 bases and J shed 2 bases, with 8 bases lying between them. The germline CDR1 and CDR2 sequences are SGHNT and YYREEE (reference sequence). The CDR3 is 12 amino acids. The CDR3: CASREDTYEQYF. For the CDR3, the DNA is TGTGCCAGCAGGGAAGATACCTACGAGCAGTACTTC.

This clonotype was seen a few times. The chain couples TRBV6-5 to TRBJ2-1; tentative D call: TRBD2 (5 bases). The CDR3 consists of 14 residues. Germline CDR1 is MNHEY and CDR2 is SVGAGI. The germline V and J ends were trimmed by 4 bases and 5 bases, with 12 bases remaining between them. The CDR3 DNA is TGTGCCAGCAGTTCCCCCGGGATCCACAATGAGCAGTTCTTC. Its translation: CASSSPGIHNEQFF.

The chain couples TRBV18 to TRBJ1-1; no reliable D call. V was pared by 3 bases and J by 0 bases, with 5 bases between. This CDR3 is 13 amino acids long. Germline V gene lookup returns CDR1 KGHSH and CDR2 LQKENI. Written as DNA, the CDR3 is TGTGCCAGCTCACCGCTCATGAACACTGAAGCTTTCTTT. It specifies CASSPLMNTEAFF.

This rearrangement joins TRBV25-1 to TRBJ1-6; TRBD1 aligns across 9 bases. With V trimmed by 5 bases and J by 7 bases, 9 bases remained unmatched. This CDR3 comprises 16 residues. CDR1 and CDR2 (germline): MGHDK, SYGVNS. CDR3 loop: CASSTYGQGWNSPLHF. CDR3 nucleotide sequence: TGTGCCAGCAGTACTTACGGACAGGGGTGGAATTCACCCCTCCACTTT. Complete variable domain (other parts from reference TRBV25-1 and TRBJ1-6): EADIYQTPRYLVIGTGKKITLECSQTMGHDKMYWYQQDPGMELHLIHYSYGVNSTEKGDLSSESTVSRIRTEHFPLTLESARPSHTSQYLCASSTYGQGWNSPLHFGNGTRLTVT.

The CDR3 bases are TGTGCCTGGAGTATGGGACTAGCGGGACGGCGAGGGAGGAATGAGCAGTTCTTC. Translating gives CAWSMGLAGRRGRNEQFF. The chain combines TRBV30 with TRBJ2-1, with 13 bases lining up with TRBD2. Germline V gene sequence: CDR1 GTSNPN, CDR2 SVGIG (reference sequence). Losses at the gene ends were 2 bases for V and 7 bases for J; bases not matched to a gene: 14. The CDR3 consists of 18 residues.

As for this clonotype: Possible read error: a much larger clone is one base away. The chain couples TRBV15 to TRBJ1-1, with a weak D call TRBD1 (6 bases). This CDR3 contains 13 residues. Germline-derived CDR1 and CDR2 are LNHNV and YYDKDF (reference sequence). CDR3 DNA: TGTGCCACCAGCAGAGTGAGGGACACTGAAGCTCTCTTT. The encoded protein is CATSRVRDTEALF.

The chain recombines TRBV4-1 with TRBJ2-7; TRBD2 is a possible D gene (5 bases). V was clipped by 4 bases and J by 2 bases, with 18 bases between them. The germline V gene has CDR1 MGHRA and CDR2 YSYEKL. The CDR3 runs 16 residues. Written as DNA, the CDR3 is TGCGCCAGCAGCCGCCACCTCCAAGCGGAGACCTACGAGCAGTACTTC. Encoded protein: CASSRHLQAETYEQYF.

The CDR3 region is CASTQGASHNTEAFF. CDR3 bases: TGTGCCAGCACGCAGGGGGCCTCCCATAACACTGAAGCTTTCTTT. V is TRBV27 and J is TRBJ1-1, with 8 bases that match TRBD1. Germline lookup yields CDR1 MNHEY and CDR2 SMNVEV (reference sequence). V gave up 7 bases and J gave up 2 bases; unmatched junction bases: 9. The CDR3 runs to 15 residues.

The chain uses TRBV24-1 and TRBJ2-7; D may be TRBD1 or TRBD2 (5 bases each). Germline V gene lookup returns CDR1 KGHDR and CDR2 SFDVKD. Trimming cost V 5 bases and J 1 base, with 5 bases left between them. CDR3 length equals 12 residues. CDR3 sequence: CATSGGSYEQYF. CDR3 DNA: TGTGCCACCAGTGGGGGGTCCTACGAGCAGTACTTC.

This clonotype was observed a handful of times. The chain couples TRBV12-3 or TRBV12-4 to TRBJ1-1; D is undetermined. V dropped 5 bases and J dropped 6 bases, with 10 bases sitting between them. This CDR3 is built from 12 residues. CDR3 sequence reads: CASSPVGSEAFF. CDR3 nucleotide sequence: TGTGCCAGCAGTCCTGTGGGCTCTGAAGCTTTCTTT.

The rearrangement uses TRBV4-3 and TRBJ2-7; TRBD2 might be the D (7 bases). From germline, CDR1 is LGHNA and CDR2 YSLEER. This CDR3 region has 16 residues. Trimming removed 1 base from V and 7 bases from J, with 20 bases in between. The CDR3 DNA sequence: TGCGCCAGCAGCCAAGGAGGGGGGGCGCGATCGGGGGAGCAGTACTTC. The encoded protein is CASSQGGGARSGEQYF.

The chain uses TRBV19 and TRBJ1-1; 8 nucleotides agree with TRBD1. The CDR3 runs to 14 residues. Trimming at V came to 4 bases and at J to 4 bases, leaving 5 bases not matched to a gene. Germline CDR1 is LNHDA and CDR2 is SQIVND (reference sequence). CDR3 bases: TGTGCCAGTAGTAAAGGACAGGGATGCACTGAAGCTTTCTTT. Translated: CASSKGQGCTEAFF.

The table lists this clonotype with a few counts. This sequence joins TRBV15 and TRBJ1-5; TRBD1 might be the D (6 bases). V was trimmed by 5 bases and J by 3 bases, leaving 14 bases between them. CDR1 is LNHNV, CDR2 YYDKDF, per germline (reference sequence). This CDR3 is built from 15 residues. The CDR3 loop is CATSSRGGVNQPQHF. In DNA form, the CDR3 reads TGTGCCACCAGCTCGAGGGGGGGTGTCAATCAGCCCCAGCATTTT.

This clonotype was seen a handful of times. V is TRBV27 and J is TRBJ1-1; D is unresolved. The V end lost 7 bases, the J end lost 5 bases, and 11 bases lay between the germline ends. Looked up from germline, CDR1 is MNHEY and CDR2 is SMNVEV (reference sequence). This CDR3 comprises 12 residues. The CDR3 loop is CASNQQRTEAFF. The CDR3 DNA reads TGTGCCAGCAATCAGCAGCGGACTGAAGCTTTCTTT.

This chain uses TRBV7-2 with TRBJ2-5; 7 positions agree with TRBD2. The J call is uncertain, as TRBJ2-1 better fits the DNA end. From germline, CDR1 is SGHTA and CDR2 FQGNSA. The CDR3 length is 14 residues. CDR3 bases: TGTGCCAGCAGCCAAGGTCGGGGGGACAATGAGCAGTTCTTC. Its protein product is CASSQGRGDNEQFF.

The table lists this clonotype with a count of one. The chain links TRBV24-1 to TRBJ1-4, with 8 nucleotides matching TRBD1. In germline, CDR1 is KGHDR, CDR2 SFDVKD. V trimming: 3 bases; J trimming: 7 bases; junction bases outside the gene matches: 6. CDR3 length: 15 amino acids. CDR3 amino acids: CATSDATGEAEKLFF. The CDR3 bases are TGTGCCACCAGTGATGCGACAGGGGAGGCTGAAAAACTGTTTTTT.

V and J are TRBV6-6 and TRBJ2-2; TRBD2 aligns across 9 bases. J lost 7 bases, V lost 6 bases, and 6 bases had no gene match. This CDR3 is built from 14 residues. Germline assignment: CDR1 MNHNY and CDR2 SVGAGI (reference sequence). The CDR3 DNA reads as TGTGCCAGCAGGACTAGCGGCACAGGCGGGGAGCTGTTTTTT. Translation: CASRTSGTGGELFF.

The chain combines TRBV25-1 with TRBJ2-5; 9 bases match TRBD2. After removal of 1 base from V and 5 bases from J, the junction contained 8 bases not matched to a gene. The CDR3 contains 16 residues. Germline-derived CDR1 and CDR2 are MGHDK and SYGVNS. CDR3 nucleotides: TGTGCCAGCAGTGAATCGGTAGCGGGAGTGGTGGAGACCCAGTACTTC. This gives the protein CASSESVAGVVETQYF. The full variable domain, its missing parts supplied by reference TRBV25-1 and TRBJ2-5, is EADIYQTPRYLVIGTGKKITLECSQTMGHDKMYWYQQDPGMELHLIHYSYGVNSTEKGDLSSESTVSRIRTEHFPLTLESARPSHTSQYLCASSESVAGVVETQYFGPGTRLLVL.

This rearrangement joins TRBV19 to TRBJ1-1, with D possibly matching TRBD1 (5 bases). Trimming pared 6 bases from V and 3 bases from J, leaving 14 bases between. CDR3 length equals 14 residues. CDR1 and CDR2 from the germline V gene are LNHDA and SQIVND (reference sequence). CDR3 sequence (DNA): TGTGCCAGTAGAACGGGACGGGGAGACACTGAAGCTTTCTTT. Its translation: CASRTGRGDTEAFF.